Listed below are T cell receptor beta chains from one sample, sequenced in a study of PD-L1 blockade in urothelial cancer. Here immunoSEQ multiplex PCR was the method, and the copy in TCRdb shows in-frame clones only, minus some. The sample holds some 45,000 clones, about 88% seen once. The sample consisted of PBMCs, taken around atezolizumab (anti-PD-L1) treatment. The receptors here all came from a donor aged 40 or over with urothelial cancer. CDR3s include the opening cysteine and the closing phenylalanine or tryptophan. The order of the fields is CDR3 length, J gene, D gene, V gene, clone size, CDR3 protein. D genes are given only for firm matches. Expanded clones are given a class, and other clones once, few, many or no size at all.

CDR3 length: 17; J gene: TRBJ2-5; D gene: .; V gene: TRBV11-2; clone size: .; CDR3 protein: CASSFGGVGVDLGTQYF
CDR3 length: 15; J gene: TRBJ2-7; D gene: .; V gene: TRBV7-2; clone size: .; CDR3 protein: CASSLQGLGTYEQYF
CDR3 length: 12; J gene: TRBJ2-3; D gene: .; V gene: TRBV18; clone size: once; CDR3 protein: CASSPPGEPQYF
CDR3 length: 11; J gene: TRBJ2-1; D gene: .; V gene: TRBV25-1; clone size: few; CDR3 protein: CASSDRLEQFF
CDR3 length: 15; J gene: TRBJ1-3; D gene: .; V gene: TRBV7-3; clone size: .; CDR3 protein: CASSLAGLSGNTIYF
CDR3 length: 13; J gene: TRBJ2-5; D gene: .; V gene: TRBV13; clone size: .; CDR3 protein: CASTGLPEETQYF
CDR3 length: 15; J gene: TRBJ2-7; D gene: TRBD2; V gene: TRBV7-3; clone size: .; CDR3 protein: CASSLGPSGAYEQYF
CDR3 length: 15; J gene: TRBJ2-4; D gene: TRBD2; V gene: TRBV7-2; clone size: .; CDR3 protein: CASSLAPLAGDIQYF
CDR3 length: 16; J gene: TRBJ2-2; D gene: .; V gene: TRBV5-5; clone size: .; CDR3 protein: CASSFTQGRDTGELFF
CDR3 length: 18; J gene: TRBJ1-1; D gene: TRBD1; V gene: TRBV30; clone size: many; CDR3 protein: CAWSVFVGQGHMNTEAFF
CDR3 length: 13; J gene: TRBJ2-6; D gene: .; V gene: TRBV29-1; clone size: .; CDR3 protein: CSVSLSGANVLTF
CDR3 length: 14; J gene: TRBJ2-1; D gene: .; V gene: TRBV4-3; clone size: .; CDR3 protein: CASSQEASYNEQFF
CDR3 length: 12; J gene: TRBJ1-5; D gene: .; V gene: TRBV13; clone size: .; CDR3 protein: CASSLLGQPQHF
CDR3 length: 14; J gene: TRBJ2-3; D gene: .; V gene: TRBV5-1; clone size: .; CDR3 protein: CASSLVPGTDTQYF
CDR3 length: 13; J gene: TRBJ1-1; D gene: .; V gene: TRBV5-4; clone size: .; CDR3 protein: CASSPGLNTEAFF
CDR3 length: 16; J gene: TRBJ1-3; D gene: .; V gene: TRBV28; clone size: .; CDR3 protein: CASSFGVSVSGNTIYF
CDR3 length: 14; J gene: TRBJ2-7; D gene: TRBD2; V gene: TRBV11-2; clone size: once; CDR3 protein: CASSPRAGGYEQYF
CDR3 length: 16; J gene: TRBJ2-5; D gene: TRBD2; V gene: TRBV6-6; clone size: .; CDR3 protein: CASSYSLAGGAETQYF
CDR3 length: 12; J gene: TRBJ2-5; D gene: .; V gene: TRBV29-1; clone size: .; CDR3 protein: CSAGGLQETQYF
CDR3 length: 14; J gene: TRBJ1-2; D gene: .; V gene: TRBV15; clone size: once; CDR3 protein: CATSRDRETYGYTF
CDR3 length: 10; J gene: TRBJ1-2; D gene: .; V gene: TRBV9; clone size: .; CDR3 protein: CASSVRRADF
CDR3 length: 13; J gene: TRBJ2-3; D gene: .; V gene: TRBV7-8; clone size: .; CDR3 protein: CASSLVAPQVQYF
CDR3 length: 16; J gene: TRBJ1-1; D gene: TRBD1; V gene: TRBV15; clone size: .; CDR3 protein: CATSRGAGQANTEAFF
CDR3 length: 11; J gene: TRBJ1-1; D gene: .; V gene: TRBV29-1; clone size: .; CDR3 protein: CSVVELGGAFF
CDR3 length: 17; J gene: TRBJ1-2; D gene: TRBD1; V gene: TRBV11-2; clone size: .; CDR3 protein: CASSLLGTGGPGDGYTF
CDR3 length: 15; J gene: TRBJ2-7; D gene: .; V gene: TRBV27; clone size: .; CDR3 protein: CASSLWAGRRGEQYF
CDR3 length: 14; J gene: TRBJ1-2; D gene: .; V gene: TRBV5-1; clone size: .; CDR3 protein: CASSLFNGVDGYTF
CDR3 length: 15; J gene: TRBJ2-3; D gene: TRBD2; V gene: TRBV15; clone size: .; CDR3 protein: CATSSRTSGTDTQYF
CDR3 length: 19; J gene: TRBJ2-1; D gene: .; V gene: TRBV30; clone size: once; CDR3 protein: CAWETGTLAGGSPYNEQFF
CDR3 length: 12; J gene: TRBJ1-2; D gene: .; V gene: TRBV6-5; clone size: many; CDR3 protein: CASSFVGGGYTF
CDR3 length: 15; J gene: TRBJ2-3; D gene: TRBD1; V gene: TRBV7-2; clone size: .; CDR3 protein: CASSKLGTGPDTQYF
CDR3 length: 15; J gene: TRBJ1-1; D gene: TRBD1; V gene: TRBV6-5; clone size: .; CDR3 protein: CASSYGTAKNTEAFF
CDR3 length: 16; J gene: TRBJ2-7; D gene: TRBD2; V gene: TRBV10-3; clone size: few; CDR3 protein: CAISDPTSGSGYEQYF
CDR3 length: 13; J gene: TRBJ2-7; D gene: TRBD1; V gene: TRBV27; clone size: .; CDR3 protein: CASTGQGVDEQYF
CDR3 length: 15; J gene: TRBJ1-1; D gene: .; V gene: TRBV18; clone size: .; CDR3 protein: CASSPVGQGRTEAFF
CDR3 length: 11; J gene: TRBJ2-7; D gene: .; V gene: TRBV18; clone size: few; CDR3 protein: CASSPDRKQYF
CDR3 length: 14; J gene: TRBJ2-3; D gene: .; V gene: TRBV6-5; clone size: .; CDR3 protein: CASSYSLEADTQYF
CDR3 length: 12; J gene: TRBJ1-2; D gene: .; V gene: TRBV5-1; clone size: few; CDR3 protein: CASSAQGRGYTF
CDR3 length: 14; J gene: TRBJ2-7; D gene: .; V gene: TRBV7-8; clone size: .; CDR3 protein: CASSLAGLPYEQYF
CDR3 length: 16; J gene: TRBJ2-6; D gene: TRBD2; V gene: TRBV19; clone size: .; CDR3 protein: CASSMGGGPGANVLTF
CDR3 length: 15; J gene: TRBJ1-6; D gene: .; V gene: TRBV5-1; clone size: .; CDR3 protein: CASSSAPRGESPLHF
CDR3 length: 16; J gene: TRBJ2-4; D gene: .; V gene: TRBV28; clone size: .; CDR3 protein: CASSLAGSSAKNIQYF